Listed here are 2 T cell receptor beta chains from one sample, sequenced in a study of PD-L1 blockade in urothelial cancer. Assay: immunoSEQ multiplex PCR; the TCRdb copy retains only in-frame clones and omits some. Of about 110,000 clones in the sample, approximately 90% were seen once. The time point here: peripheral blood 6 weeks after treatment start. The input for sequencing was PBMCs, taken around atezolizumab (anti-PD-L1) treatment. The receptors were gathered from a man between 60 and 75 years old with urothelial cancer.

The CDR3 spells CASSQARGPGNTIYF. The CDR3 DNA is TGCGCCAGCAGCCAAGCCAGGGGGCCCGGAAACACCATATATTTT. The chain recombines TRBV4-3 with TRBJ1-3; 8 nucleotides match TRBD1. The V gene's germline CDR1 is LGHNA and CDR2 YSLEER. The CDR3 is made up of 15 amino acids. The V gene end was trimmed by 1 base and the J gene end by 4 bases; junction bases not matched to a gene: 3.

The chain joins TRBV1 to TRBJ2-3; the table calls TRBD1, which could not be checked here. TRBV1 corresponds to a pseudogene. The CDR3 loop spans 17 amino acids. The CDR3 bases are TGCACCAGCAGCCCCTCTACTAGGGGGAAAGAAACAGATACGCAGTATTTT. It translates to CTSSPSTRGKETDTQYF.